The text below deals with one TCR beta chain. The sample originates from a study of blood T cells in healthy people across ages. Next came a second PCR, run for about 7 to 11 cycles, which used a sample-barcoded 5' primer along with a J-beta primer mix. MiXCR, applied by TCRdb to the 5' RACE reads, yields one record per CDR3 protein. Here the sample spans about 720,000 distinct CDR3 sequences, around a quarter being singletons. CDR1 SEHNR and CDR2 FQNEAQ come from the germline V gene (reference sequence). Trimming removed 3 bases at V and 4 bases at J, with 21 bases between. The CDR3 has 17 amino acids. These same records also appear under a second study, on T cells of mothers and their children. That publication notes: Among related mother-child pairs, overlap was slightly higher than in unrelated pairs, though not significantly.

The receptor's source is a boy aged 5-17 years in good health. The specimen sequenced was blood. V is TRBV7-9 and J is TRBJ1-2; TRBD1 is a possible D gene (5 bases). The CDR3 sequence: CASSFFSGGGFSYGYTF. The DNA of the CDR3 is TGTGCCAGCAGCTTTTTTTCCGGGGGAGGCTTTTCCTATGGCTACACCTTC.